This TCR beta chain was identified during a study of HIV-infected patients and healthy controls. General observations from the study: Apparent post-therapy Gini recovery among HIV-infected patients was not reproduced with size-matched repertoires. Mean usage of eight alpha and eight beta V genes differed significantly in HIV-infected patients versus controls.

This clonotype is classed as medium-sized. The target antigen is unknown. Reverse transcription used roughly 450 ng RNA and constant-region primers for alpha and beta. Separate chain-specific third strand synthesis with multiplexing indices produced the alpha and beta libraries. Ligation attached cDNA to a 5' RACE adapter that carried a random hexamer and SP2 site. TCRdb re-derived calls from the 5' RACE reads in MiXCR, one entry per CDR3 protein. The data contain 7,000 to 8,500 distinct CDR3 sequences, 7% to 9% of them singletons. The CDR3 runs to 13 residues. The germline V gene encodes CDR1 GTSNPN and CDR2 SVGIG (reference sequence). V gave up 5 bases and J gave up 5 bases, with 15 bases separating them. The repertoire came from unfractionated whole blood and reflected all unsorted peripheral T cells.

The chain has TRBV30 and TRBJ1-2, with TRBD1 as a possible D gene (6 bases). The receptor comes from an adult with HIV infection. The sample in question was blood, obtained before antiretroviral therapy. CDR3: CAWWMGRGYGYTF. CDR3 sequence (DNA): TGTGCCTGGTGGATGGGGAGGGGGTATGGCTACACCTTC.